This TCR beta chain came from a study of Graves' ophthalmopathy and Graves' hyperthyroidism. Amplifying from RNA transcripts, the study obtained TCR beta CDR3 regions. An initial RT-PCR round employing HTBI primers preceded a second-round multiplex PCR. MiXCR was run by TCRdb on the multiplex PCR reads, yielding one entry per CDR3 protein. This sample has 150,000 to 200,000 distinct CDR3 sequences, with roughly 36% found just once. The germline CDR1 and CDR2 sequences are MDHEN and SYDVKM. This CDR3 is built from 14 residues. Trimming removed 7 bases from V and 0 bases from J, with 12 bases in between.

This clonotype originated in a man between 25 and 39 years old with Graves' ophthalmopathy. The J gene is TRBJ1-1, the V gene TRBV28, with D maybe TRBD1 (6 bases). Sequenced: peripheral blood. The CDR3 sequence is CASTGAPLNTEAFF. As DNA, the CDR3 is TGTGCCAGCACGGGGGCCCCCCTGAACACTGAAGCTTTCTTT.